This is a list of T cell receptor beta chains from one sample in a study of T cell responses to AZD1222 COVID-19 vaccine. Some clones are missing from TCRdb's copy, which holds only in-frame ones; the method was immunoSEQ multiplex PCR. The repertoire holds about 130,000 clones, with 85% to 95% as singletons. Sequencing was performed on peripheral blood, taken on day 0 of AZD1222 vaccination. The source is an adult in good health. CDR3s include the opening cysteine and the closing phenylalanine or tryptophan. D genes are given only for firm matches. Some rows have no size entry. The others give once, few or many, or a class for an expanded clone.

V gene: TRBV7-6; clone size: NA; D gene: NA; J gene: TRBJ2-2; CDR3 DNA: TGTGCCAGCAGCCCTGGGTGGTTGAACACCGGGGAGCTGTTTTTT; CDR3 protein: CASSPGWLNTGELFF
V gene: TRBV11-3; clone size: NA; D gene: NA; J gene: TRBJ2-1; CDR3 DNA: TGTGCCAGCAGCGCCCAAGACTCCTACAATGAGCAGTTCTTC; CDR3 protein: CASSAQDSYNEQFF
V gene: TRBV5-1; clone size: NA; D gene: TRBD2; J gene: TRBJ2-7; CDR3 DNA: TGCGCCAGCAGCCTTTCGGGACTAGCGGGAGTGTACGAGCAGTACTTC; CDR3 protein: CASSLSGLAGVYEQYF
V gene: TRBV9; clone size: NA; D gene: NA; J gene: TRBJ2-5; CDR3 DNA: TGTGCCAGCAGCGCCCGGGACATGGGGAGCGGGACCTGGGAGACCCAGTACTTC; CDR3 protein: CASSARDMGSGTWETQYF
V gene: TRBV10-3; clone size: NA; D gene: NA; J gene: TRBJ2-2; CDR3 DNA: TGTGCCACCGCCCCCAACACCGGGGAGCTGTTTTTT; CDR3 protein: CATAPNTGELFF
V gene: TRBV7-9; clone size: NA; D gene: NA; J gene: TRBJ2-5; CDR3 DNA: TGTGCCAGCTCCGGCCCGGGGACCCAGTACTTC; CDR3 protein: CASSGPGTQYF
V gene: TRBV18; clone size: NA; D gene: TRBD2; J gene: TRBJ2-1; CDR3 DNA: TGTGCCAGCTCACCCGGGACTAGCGGTGAGCAGTTCTTC; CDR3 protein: CASSPGTSGEQFF
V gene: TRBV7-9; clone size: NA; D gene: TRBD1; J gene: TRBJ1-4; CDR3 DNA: TGTGCCAGCAGCCTAGGACAGGGATCTGAAAAACTGTTTTTT; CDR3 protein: CASSLGQGSEKLFF
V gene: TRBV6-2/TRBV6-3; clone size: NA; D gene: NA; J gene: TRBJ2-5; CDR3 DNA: TGTGCCAGCAGTGCACCGGGACGCAAGAAAGAGACCCAGTACTTC; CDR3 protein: CASSAPGRKKETQYF
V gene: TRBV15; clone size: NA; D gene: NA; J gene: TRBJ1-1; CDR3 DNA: TGTGCCACCAGGGCAAGGGACGTGTTCACTGAAGCTTTCTTT; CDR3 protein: CATRARDVFTEAFF
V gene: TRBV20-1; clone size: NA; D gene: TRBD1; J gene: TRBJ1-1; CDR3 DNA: TGCAGTGCTAGTTTCCAGGGGGCAGGCACTGAAGCTTTCTTT; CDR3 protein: CSASFQGAGTEAFF
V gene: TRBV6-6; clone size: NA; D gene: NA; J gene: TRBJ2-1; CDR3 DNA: TGTGCCAGCAGTCCCCAGGGCGGTTTCTACAATGAGCAGTTCTTC; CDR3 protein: CASSPQGGFYNEQFF
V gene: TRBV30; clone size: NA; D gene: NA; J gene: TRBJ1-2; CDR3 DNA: TGTGCCTGGACGAGGCAGAGGGGCTATGGCTACACCTTC; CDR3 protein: CAWTRQRGYGYTF
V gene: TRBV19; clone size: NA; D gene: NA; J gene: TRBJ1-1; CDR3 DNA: TGTGCCAGTAGTATGGGCGGGGCCACTGAAGCTTTCTTT; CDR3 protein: CASSMGGATEAFF
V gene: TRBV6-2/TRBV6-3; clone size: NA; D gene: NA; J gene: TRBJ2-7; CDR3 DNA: TGTGCCAGCAGTTATTCGGTTCCCTACGAGCAGTACTTC; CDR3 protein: CASSYSVPYEQYF
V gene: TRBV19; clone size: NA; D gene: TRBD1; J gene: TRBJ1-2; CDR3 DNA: TGTGCCAGTAGTGAGGACAGGGGCCTCTCCGTCTATGGCTACACCTTC; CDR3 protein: CASSEDRGLSVYGYTF
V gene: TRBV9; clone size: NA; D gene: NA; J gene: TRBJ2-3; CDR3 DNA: TGTGCCAGCAGCGTAGGGCGGGTCTCAGATACGCAGTATTTT; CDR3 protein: CASSVGRVSDTQYF
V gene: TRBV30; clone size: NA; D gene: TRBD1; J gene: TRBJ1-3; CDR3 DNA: TGTGCCTGGAGAGGGGGCTCCGGAAACACCATATATTTT; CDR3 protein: CAWRGGSGNTIYF
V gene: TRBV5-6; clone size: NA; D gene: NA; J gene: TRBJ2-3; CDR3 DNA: TGTGCCAGCAGCCGTCCCCGACTGATAGACACAGATACGCAGTATTTT; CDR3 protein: CASSRPRLIDTDTQYF
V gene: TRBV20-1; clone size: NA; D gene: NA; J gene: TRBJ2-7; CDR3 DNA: TGCAGTGCTCCGGGGACGGACGAGCAGTACTTC; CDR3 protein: CSAPGTDEQYF
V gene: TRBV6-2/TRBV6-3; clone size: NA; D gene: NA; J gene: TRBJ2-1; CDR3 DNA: TGTGCCGCCAGTTTAGGGGTTATGTCCTACAATGAGCAGTTCTTC; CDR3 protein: CAASLGVMSYNEQFF
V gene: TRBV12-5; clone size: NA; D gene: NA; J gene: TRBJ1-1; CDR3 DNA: TGTGCTAGTGGCCACCAGAACACTGAAGCTTTCTTT; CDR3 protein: CASGHQNTEAFF
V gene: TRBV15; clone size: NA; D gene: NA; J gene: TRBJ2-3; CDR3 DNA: TGTGCCACCAGCAGGGGGGGCGGCACAGATACGCAGTATTTT; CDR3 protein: CATSRGGGTDTQYF
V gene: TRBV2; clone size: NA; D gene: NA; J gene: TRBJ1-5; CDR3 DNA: TGTGCCAGCAGCCCGGGTCCCAATCAGCCCCAGCATTTT; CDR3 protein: CASSPGPNQPQHF
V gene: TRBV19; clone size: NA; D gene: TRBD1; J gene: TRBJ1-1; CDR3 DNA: TGTGCCAGTAAGGGGGACAGGTTTAACACTGAAGCTTTCTTT; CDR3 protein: CASKGDRFNTEAFF
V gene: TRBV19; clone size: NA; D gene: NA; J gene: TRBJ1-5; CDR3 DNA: TGTGCCAGTAGTATAGGTGGAGGGTATGGTTTTACCCAGCCCCAGCATTTT; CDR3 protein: CASSIGGGYGFTQPQHF
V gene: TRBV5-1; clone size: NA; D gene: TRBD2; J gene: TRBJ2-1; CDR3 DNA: TGCGCCAGCAGCTTGGCCGGGACTAGTTTCTTCTTC; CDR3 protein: CASSLAGTSFFF
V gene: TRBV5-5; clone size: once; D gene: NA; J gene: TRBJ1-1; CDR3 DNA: TGTGCCAGCAGCTTAATGAGGCTCCTTGCGAACACTGAAGCTTTCTTT; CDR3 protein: CASSLMRLLANTEAFF
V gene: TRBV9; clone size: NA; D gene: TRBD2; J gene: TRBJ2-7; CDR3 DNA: TGTGCCAGCAGCGTAGGGACTAGCGGGAGTTGGGAGCAGTACTTC; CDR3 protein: CASSVGTSGSWEQYF
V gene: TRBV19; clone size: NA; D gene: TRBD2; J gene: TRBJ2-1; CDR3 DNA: TGTGCCAGCGAATATAGCGGGAGAGTTGATAATGAGCAGTTCTTC; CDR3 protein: CASEYSGRVDNEQFF
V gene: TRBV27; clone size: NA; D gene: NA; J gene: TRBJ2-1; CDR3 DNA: TGTGCCAGCAGTGAAGGGTGGAATGAGCAGTTCTTC; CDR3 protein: CASSEGWNEQFF
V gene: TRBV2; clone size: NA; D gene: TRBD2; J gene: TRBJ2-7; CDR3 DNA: TGTGCCAGCAGTGTCACGGGGGGTAGCGCCCTTCTCGAGCAGTACTTC; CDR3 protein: CASSVTGGSALLEQYF
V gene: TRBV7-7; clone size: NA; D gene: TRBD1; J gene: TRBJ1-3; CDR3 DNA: TGTGCCAGCAGCTTTTCGATCGGGACAGAGTTCTCTGGAAACACCATATATTTT; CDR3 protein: CASSFSIGTEFSGNTIYF
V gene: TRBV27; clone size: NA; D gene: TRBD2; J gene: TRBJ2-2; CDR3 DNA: TGTGCCAGTAGACTAGCGGGAGTAGAAACCGGGGAGCTGTTTTTT; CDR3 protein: CASRLAGVETGELFF
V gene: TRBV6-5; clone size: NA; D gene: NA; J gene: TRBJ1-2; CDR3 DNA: TGTGCCAGCACCTCCCGGACGACGAACTATGGCTACACCTTC; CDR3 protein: CASTSRTTNYGYTF